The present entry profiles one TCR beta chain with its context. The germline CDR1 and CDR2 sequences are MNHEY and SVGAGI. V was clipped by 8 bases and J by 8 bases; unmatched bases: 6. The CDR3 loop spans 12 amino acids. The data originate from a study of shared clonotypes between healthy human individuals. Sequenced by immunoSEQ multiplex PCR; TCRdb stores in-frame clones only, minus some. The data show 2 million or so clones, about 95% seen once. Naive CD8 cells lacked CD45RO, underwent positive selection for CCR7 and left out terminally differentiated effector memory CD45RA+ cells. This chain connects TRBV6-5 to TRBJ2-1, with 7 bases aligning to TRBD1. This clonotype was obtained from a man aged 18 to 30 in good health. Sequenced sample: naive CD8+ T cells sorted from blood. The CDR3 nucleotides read TGTGCCAGCGGGACAGTCCCCTATGAGCAGTTCTTC. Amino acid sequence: CASGTVPYEQFF.